The present entry profiles one TCR beta chain with its context. It lacks a known antigen. No base quality values were provided; no much bigger clone lies one nucleotide off. From a lookup of the germline V gene (reference sequence), CDR1 and CDR2 are DFQATT and SNEGSKA. For this chain, trimming is 6 bases at the V end and 0 bases at the J end, and the number of junction bases without a gene match is 0. The CDR3 sequence holds 14 residues, the cysteine and phenylalanine included. Of all the DNA, just the CDR3 is kept, 42 bases in frame from base 1. This sample is drawn from a study of blood T cells in healthy people across ages (dated by TCRdb to 2015 to 2017). Broadly, across the study: In model experiments, template switching captured about one uniquely barcoded TCR beta cDNA molecule for every two T cells. For two donors (one aged 18 to 30 and one aged 80 or older), the study analyzed two additional independent replicas of 1 million unique cDNA reads from the same blood draw. The study measured age-related changes in TCR beta repertoire diversity using deep sequencing normalized with unique cDNA molecular identifiers. To avoid experimental bias, donors of different ages were distributed randomly across sequencing lanes. Four age groups were formed from the donors: young (average about 17 years), middle-aged (just under 40), aged (under 70) and long-lived (about 80). Overall study outcomes, separate from this receptor: Conclusive comparison of naive and antigen-experienced compartments was prevented by the profiling of bulk unsorted PBMCs. As age increased, observed TCR beta diversity per million T cells dropped in a roughly linear way, and a significant reduction was already evident by age 40. The CMV infection status of donors was not known, potentially confounding age-related changes in expanded clonotypes. Estimates of total diversity based on one million sequenced T cells were regarded as lower bounds and as underestimates. A strong correlation was found between observed TCR beta diversity and the percentage of naive T cells measured by flow cytometry. The long-lived group showed more naive CD4+ T cells, fewer expanded clones and increased TCR diversity than the aged group, suggesting age selection.

Libraries were prepared through 5' RACE. Sequencing took place on an Illumina HiSeq 2500. A second PCR of about 6 to 11 cycles was performed with a sample-barcoded 5' primer and a J-beta primer mix. A template-switch 5' adaptor carrying 12 random nucleotides introduced a unique molecular identifier onto each TCR beta cDNA molecule. At least 2.5 million CDR3-containing paired-end reads were obtained from each sample. First-strand cDNA was synthesized from all RNA with the Mint cDNA synthesis kit, primed by a TRBC-specific oligonucleotide. After uracil-DNA glycosylase treatment, a first 18-cycle PCR used universal primers M1SS and BC2_uni_R on all cDNA. From the authors' description of their analysis: For normalization, 1 million high-quality reads were randomly selected from each sample, with every read carrying a distinct molecular identifier. Reads with shared molecular identifiers were discarded instead of being binned into consensus sequences. CDR3 identification, clonotype clustering and error correction used MiTCR with a Q25 quality threshold and the strictest error-elimination algorithm. A nonparametric unseen species model with Euler transformation was used to estimate lower-bound total TCR beta diversity. TCRdb reworked the public reads: Q25 trimming with fastp, MiXCR clone assembly, productive beta chains retained. When rows share a CDR3 protein, they turn into one entry using the most common DNA and genes. TCRdb's processing, not the study's, gives the V and J calls here. This sample holds 1.5 million to 1.8 million distinct CDR3 sequences; approximately 43% were observed only once. The top ten constitute around 4% of the sample.

Donors were a few dozen systemically healthy Caucasian individuals from Russia aged 6 to 90 years. Roughly 10 milliliters of peripheral blood were collected from each donor into EDTA-treated Vacutainer tubes. Ficoll-Paque density-gradient centrifugation was used to isolate PBMCs, with at least 7 million obtained per sample. Total RNA, at least 6 micrograms per sample, was extracted from PBMCs with Trizol reagent. Naive CD45RAhigh/CD27high T cell percentages were measured by flow cytometry on a PBMC aliquot from every donor. Sequenced input: blood. This sequence originates from a woman between 18 and 30 years old in good health. The chain couples TRBV20-1 to TRBJ2-5; TRBD2 aligns with 14 central bases. The DNA reads as follows: TGCAGTGCGACTAGCGGGAGGGACCAAGAGACCCAGTACTTC. This encodes CSATSGRDQETQYF.